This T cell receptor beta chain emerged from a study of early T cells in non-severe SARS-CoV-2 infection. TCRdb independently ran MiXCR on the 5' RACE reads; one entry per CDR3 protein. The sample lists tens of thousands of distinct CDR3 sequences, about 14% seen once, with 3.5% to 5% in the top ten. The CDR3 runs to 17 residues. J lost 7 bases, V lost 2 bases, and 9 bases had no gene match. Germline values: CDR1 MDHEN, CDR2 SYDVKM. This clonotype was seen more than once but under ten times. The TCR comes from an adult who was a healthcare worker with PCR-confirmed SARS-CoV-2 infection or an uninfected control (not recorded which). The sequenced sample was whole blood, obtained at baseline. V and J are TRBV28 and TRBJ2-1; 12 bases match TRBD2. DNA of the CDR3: TGTGCCAGCAGTTTACCCAAGACTAGCGGGAGCGTGAATGAGCAGTTCTTC. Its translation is CASSLPKTSGSVNEQFF.